This T cell receptor (beta chain) was recovered during a study of patients and donors after allogeneic stem cell transplantation. Via MiXCR, TCRdb re-called the RT-PCR reads, giving one row per CDR3 protein. The repertoire holds some 60,000 distinct CDR3 sequences, with about an eighth as singletons. Trimming pared 0 bases from V and 2 bases from J, leaving 14 bases between. CDR3 length: 16 residues. Germline CDR1 SGDLS, CDR2 YYNGEE. This clonotype was observed at least ten times. Material: blood, either unsorted or a sorted T cell fraction (not recorded which). The source is a human donor who was either an allogeneic HSCT recipient or a stem cell or donor lymphocyte infusion donor (not recorded which). It is not recorded whose cells these are; they may come from a transplant donor. V is TRBV9 and J is TRBJ1-1; TRBD1 is a possible D gene (6 bases). CDR3 DNA: TGTGCCAGCAGCGTAGCTAGTCAGGGGCGAAACACTGAAGCTTTCTTT. The encoded protein is CASSVASQGRNTEAFF.